This TCR beta chain was observed in a study of OX40 agonist ivuxolimab in advanced cancers. About the study as a whole: The costimulatory receptor OX40 (CD134) was targeted by ivuxolimab, a fully human IgG2 agonistic monoclonal antibody. Intravenous ivuxolimab was administered to patients every 2 weeks at six dose levels: 0.01, 0.1, 0.3, 1.5, 3 and 10 mg/kg. Among the approximately 54 dose-escalation patients, 19 had hepatocellular carcinoma, roughly 15 melanoma, 9 renal cell carcinoma and 9 head and neck cancer. In the dose-escalation cohort, 65% to 85% of patients were male, and the mean age was roughly 60 years with a range of roughly 20 to 80. Patients were allowed to have had prior anti-PD-1, anti-PD-L1 or anti-CTLA-4 therapy, and 40% of the dose-escalation patients had been treated with checkpoint inhibitors. Partial responses occurred in three dose-escalation patients, of whom one had hepatocellular carcinoma and two had cutaneous melanoma. Peripheral TCRbeta sequencing aimed to test whether ivuxolimab altered TCR sequence diversity and caused clonal T-cell expansion. The paper describes the monotherapy dose-escalation part (N of about 52 patients) of the phase I trial of ivuxolimab. Summary of the overall study and its limitations: Partial responders in the 0.1-3.0 mg/kg groups had among the lowest normalized peripheral clonal expansion, especially among CD8+ T cells. At doses of 0.1 to 3.0 mg/kg, clonal expansion of both CD4+ and CD8+ blood T cells was observed from baseline to week 6. Low levels of normalized T-cell clonal expansion were also seen in some nonresponding patients. After ivuxolimab, more expanded clones were found on average in CD8+ T cells than in CD4+ T cells. The antigen specificity of the clonally expanded peripheral T cells was not determined.

The trial excluded patients who had a history of autoimmune disease or who were on systemic immunosuppression. In every dose cohort, peripheral blood was drawn for TCR sequencing at baseline, cycle 4 day 1, and cycle 7 day 1. The samples were drawn from a first-in-human, open-label, multicenter phase I dose-escalation trial of ivuxolimab. Adults with locally advanced or metastatic melanoma, renal cell, hepatocellular, or head and neck squamous cell carcinoma were enrolled in the trial. Before TCR sequencing, CD4+ and CD8+ T cells were separately sorted from peripheral blood. Genomic DNA was extracted from sorted cells for sequencing of the TCRbeta CDR3 region. The immunoSEQ Assay was used to sequence the TCRbeta CDR3 regions. TCRdb took over this immuneACCESS table, retaining in-frame rearrangements with V and J assigned. Such tables are incomplete; in checked studies, under half of the missing clones stem from an unresolved V gene, and the remainder is unexplained. This sample has about 17,000 clones in its table, and around 73% of those were observed once. The ten largest clones add up to about a quarter of the sample.

The CDR3 sequence holds 17 residues, the cysteine and phenylalanine included. The kept DNA is CDR3 alone, 51 bases in frame from the first base. At the junction V is shortened by 6 bases and J by 2 bases; bases outside the gene matches: 10. CDR1 and CDR2 are read off the germline V gene (reference sequence) as WNHNN and SYGVQD. A note on this clone: Its target antigen remains unknown. One base away there is no much larger clone; base qualities are not given.

Sample: CD4+ or CD8+ T cells sorted from blood, taken in a trial of the OX40 agonist ivuxolimab. The sequence links TRBV10-1 to TRBJ2-3; a stretch of 11 junction bases matches TRBD2. This receptor was taken from an adult with an advanced solid tumor such as melanoma, head and neck, liver or kidney cancer. The encoded CDR3 is CASRPLLAGGHTDTQYF. Read as DNA, the sequence is TGCGCCAGCAGGCCCCTCCTAGCGGGAGGACACACAGATACGCAGTATTTT.